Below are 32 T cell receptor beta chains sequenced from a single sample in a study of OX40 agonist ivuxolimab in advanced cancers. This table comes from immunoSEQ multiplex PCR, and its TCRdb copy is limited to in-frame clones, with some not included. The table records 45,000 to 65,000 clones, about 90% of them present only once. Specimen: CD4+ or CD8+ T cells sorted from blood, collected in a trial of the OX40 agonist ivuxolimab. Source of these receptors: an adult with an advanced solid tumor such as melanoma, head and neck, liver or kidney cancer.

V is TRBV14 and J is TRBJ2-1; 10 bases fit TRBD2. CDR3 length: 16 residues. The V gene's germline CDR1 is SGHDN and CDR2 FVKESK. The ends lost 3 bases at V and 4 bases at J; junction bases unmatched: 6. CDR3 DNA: TGTGCCAGCAGCCACCTATCTAGCGGGGGTTACAATGAGCAGTTCTTC. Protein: CASSHLSSGGYNEQFF.

CDR3 sequence: CASTWTGDSYEQYF. In nucleotides, the CDR3 is TGTGCCAGTACATGGACAGGGGACTCCTACGAGCAGTACTTC. The rearrangement uses TRBV19 and TRBJ2-7; 9 positions match TRBD1. Losses at the gene ends were 7 bases for V and 0 bases for J; bases not matched to a gene: 4. The CDR3 is 14 residues long. Germline CDR1 reads LNHDA; CDR2 reads SQIVND (reference sequence).

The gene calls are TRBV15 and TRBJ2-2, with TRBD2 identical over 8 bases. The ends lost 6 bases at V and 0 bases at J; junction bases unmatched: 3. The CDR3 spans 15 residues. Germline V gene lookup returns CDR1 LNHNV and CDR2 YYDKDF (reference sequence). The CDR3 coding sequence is TGTGCCACCAGAAGGGGACTAGCGAACACCGGGGAGCTGTTTTTT. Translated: CATRRGLANTGELFF. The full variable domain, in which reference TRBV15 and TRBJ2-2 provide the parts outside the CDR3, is DAMVIQNPRYQVTQFGKPVTLSCSQTLNHNVMYWYQQKSSQAPKLLFHYYDKDFNNEADTPDNFQSRRPNTSFCFLDIRSPGLGDTAMYLCATRRGLANTGELFFGEGSRLTVL.

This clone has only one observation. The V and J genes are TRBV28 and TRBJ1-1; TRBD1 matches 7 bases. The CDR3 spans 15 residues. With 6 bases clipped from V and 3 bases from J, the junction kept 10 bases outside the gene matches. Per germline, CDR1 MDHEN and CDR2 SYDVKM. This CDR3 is CASSSRGRRYTEAFF. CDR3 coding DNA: TGTGCCAGCAGCTCAAGGGGGCGTCGGTACACTGAAGCTTTCTTT.

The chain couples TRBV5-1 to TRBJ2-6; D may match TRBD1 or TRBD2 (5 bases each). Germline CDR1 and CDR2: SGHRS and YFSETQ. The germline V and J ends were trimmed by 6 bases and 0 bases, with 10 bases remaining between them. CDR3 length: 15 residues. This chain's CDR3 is CASTKRGSGANVLTF. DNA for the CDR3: TGCGCCAGCACCAAGAGGGGCTCTGGGGCCAACGTCCTGACTTTC.

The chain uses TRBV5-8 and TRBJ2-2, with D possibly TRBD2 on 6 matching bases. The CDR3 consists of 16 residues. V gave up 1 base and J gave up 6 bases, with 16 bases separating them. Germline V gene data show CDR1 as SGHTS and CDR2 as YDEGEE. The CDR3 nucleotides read TGTGCCAGCAGCTTGAACGTAGCAGGGACTGCCGGGGAGCTGTTTTTT. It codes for CASSLNVAGTAGELFF. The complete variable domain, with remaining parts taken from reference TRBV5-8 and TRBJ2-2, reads EAGVTQSPTHLIKTRGQQATLRCSPISGHTSVYWYQQALGLGLQFLLWYDEGEERNRGNFPPRFSGRQFPNYSSELNVNALELEDSALYLCASSLNVAGTAGELFFGEGSRLTVL.

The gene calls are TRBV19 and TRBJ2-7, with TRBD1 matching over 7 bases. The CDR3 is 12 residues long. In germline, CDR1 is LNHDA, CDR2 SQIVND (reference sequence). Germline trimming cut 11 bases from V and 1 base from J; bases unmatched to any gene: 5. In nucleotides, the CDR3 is TGTGCCTCTGGGGACAGTTCCTACGAGCAGTACTTC. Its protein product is CASGDSSYEQYF. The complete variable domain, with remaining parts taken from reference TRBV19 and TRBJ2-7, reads DGGITQSPKYLFRKEGQNVTLSCEQNLNHDAMYWYRQDPGQGLRLIYYSQIVNDFQKGDIAEGYSVSREKKESFPLTVTSAQKNPTAFYLCASGDSSYEQYFGPGTRLTVT.

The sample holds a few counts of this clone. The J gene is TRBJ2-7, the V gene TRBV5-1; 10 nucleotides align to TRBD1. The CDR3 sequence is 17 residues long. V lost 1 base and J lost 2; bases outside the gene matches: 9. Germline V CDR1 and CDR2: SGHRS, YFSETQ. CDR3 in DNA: TGCGCCAGCAGCTTGAGTCAGGGTGGGACAGGGGCCTACGAGCAGTACTTC. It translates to CASSLSQGGTGAYEQYF. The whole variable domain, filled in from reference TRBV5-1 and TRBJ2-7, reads KAGVTQTPRYLIKTRGQQVTLSCSPISGHRSVSWYQQTPGQGLQFLFEYFSETQRNKGNFPGRFSGRQFSNSRSEMNVSTLELGDSALYLCASSLSQGGTGAYEQYFGPGTRLTVT.

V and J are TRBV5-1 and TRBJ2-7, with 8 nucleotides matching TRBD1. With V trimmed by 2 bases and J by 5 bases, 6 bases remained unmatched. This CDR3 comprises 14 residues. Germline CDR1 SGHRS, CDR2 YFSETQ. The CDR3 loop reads CASSFSGQANEQYF. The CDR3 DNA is TGCGCCAGCAGCTTTTCGGGACAGGCAAACGAGCAGTACTTC.

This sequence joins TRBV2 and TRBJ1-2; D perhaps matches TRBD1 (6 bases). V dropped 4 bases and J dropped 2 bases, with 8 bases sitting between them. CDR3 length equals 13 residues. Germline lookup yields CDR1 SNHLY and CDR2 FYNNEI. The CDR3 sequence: CASSGQGNYGYTF. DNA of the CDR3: TGTGCCAGCAGTGGGCAGGGGAACTATGGCTACACCTTC.

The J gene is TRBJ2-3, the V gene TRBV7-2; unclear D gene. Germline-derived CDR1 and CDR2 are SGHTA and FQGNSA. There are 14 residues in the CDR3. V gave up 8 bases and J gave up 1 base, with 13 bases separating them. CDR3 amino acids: CASGRPGGTDTQYF. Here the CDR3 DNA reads TGTGCCAGCGGTCGGCCTGGCGGCACAGATACGCAGTATTTT.

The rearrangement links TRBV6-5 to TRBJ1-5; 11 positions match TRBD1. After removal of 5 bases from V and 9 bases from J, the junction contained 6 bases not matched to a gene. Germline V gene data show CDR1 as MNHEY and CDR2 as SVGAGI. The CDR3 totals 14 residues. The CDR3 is CASSRTGGGGPQHF. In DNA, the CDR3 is TGTGCCAGCAGTAGGACAGGGGGCGGTGGGCCCCAGCATTTT.

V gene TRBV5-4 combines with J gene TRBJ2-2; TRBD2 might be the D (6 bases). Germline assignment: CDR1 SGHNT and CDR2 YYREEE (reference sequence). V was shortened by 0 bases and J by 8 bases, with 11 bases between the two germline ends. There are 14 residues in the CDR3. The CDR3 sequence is CASSLVGGSGELFF. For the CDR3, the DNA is TGTGCCAGCAGCTTGGTCGGGGGATCGGGGGAGCTGTTTTTT.

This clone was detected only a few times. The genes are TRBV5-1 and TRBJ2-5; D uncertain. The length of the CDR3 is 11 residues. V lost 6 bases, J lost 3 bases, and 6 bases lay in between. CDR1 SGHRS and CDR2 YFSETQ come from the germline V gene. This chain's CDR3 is CASTSEETQYF. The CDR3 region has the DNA TGCGCCAGCACCTCCGAAGAGACCCAGTACTTC.

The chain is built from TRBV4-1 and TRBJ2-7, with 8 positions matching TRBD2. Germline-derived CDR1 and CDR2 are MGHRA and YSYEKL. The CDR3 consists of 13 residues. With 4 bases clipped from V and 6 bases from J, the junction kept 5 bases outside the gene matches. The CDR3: CASSPPGGTEQYF. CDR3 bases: TGCGCCAGCAGCCCCCCGGGGGGGACCGAGCAGTACTTC.

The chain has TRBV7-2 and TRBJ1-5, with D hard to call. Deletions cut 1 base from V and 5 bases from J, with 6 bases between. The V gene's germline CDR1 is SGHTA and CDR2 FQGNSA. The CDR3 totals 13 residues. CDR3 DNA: TGTGCCAGCAGCTTAGGGGGTTATCAGCCCCAGCATTTT. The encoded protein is CASSLGGYQPQHF.

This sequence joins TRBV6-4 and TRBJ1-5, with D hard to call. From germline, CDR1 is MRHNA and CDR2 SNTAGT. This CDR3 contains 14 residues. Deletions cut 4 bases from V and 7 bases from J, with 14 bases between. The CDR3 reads CASSVEPGVQPQHF. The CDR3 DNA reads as TGTGCCAGCAGTGTCGAACCCGGGGTGCAGCCCCAGCATTTT.

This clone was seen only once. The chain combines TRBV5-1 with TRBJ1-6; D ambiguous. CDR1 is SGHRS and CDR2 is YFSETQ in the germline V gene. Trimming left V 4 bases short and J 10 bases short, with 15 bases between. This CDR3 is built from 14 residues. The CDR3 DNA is TGCGCCAGCAGCCAAGGAGCCTTAGGATCACCCCTCCACTTT. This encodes CASSQGALGSPLHF.

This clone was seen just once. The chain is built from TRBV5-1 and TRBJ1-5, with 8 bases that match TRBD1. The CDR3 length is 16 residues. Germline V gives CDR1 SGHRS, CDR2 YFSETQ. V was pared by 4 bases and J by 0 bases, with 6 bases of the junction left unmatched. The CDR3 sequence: CASSLSGQGSNQPQHF. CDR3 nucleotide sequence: TGCGCCAGCAGCCTTTCTGGACAGGGTAGCAATCAGCCCCAGCATTTT. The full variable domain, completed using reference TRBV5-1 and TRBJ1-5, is KAGVTQTPRYLIKTRGQQVTLSCSPISGHRSVSWYQQTPGQGLQFLFEYFSETQRNKGNFPGRFSGRQFSNSRSEMNVSTLELGDSALYLCASSLSGQGSNQPQHFGDGTRLSIL.

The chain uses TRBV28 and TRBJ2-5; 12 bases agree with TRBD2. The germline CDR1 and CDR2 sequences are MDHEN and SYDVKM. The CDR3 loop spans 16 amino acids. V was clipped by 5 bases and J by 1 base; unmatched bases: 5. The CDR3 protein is CASSARLAGVQETQYF. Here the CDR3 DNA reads TGTGCCAGCAGTGCCAGACTAGCGGGAGTCCAAGAGACCCAGTACTTC.

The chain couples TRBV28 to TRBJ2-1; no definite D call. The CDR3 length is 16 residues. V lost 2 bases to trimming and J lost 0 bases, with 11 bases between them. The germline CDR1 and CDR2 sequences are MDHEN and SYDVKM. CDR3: CASSLIGLSSYNEQFF. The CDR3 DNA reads TGTGCCAGCAGTTTAATTGGGCTTAGCTCCTACAATGAGCAGTTCTTC.

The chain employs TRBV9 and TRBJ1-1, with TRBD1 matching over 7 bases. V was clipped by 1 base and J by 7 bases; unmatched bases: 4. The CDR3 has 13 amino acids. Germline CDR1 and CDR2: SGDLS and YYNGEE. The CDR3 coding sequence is TGTGCCAGCAGCGTATACTGGGACAGTGAAGCTTTCTTT. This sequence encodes CASSVYWDSEAFF.

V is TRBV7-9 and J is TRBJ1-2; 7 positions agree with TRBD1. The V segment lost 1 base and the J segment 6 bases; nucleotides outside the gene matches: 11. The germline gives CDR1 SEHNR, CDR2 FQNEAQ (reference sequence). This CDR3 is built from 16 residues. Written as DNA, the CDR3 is TGTGCCAGCAGCTTAGGGGTTCCGGACAGGCTCCATGGCTACACCTTC. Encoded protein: CASSLGVPDRLHGYTF. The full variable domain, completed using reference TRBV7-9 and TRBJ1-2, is DTGVSQNPRHKITKRGQNVTFRCDPISEHNRLYWYRQTLGQGPEFLTYFQNEAQLEKSRLLSDRFSAERPKGSFSTLEIQRTEQGDSAMYLCASSLGVPDRLHGYTFGSGTRLTVV.

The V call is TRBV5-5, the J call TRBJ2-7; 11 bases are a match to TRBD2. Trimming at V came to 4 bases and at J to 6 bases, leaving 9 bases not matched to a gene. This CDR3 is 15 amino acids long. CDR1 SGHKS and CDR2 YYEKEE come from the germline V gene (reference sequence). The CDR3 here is CASSPQLAGVSEQYF. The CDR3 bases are TGTGCCAGCAGCCCGCAACTAGCGGGAGTATCCGAGCAGTACTTC.

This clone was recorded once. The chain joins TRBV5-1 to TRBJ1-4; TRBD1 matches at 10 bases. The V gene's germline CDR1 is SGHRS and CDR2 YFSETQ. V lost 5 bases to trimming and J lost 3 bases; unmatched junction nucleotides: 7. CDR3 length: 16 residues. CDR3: CASRSGQGGPNEKLFF. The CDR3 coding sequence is TGCGCCAGCAGGTCCGGACAGGGGGGCCCTAATGAAAAACTGTTTTTT.

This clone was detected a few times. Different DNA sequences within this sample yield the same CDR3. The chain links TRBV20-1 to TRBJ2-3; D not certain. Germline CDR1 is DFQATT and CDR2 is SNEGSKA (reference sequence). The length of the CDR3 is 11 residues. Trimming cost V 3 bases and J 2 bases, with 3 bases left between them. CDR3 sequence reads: CSASFTDTQYF. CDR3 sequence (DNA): TGCAGTGCTAGTTTCACAGATACGCAGTATTTT.

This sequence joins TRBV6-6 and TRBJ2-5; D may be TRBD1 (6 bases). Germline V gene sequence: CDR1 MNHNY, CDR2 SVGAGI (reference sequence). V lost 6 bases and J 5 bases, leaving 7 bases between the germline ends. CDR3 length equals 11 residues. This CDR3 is CASSRGETQYF. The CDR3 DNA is TGTGCCAGCAGCAGGGGTGAGACCCAGTACTTC.

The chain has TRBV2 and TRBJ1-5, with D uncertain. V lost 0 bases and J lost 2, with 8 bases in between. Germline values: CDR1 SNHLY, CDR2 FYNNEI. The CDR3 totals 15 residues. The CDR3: CASSEALSGNQPQHF. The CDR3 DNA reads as TGTGCCAGCAGTGAAGCGCTCAGCGGCAATCAGCCCCAGCATTTT.

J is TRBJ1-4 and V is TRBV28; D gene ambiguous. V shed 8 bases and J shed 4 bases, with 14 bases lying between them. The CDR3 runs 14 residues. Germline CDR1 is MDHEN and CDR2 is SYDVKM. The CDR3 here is CASGVQNYNEKLFF. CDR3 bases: TGTGCCAGCGGTGTACAGAACTATAATGAAAAACTGTTTTTT. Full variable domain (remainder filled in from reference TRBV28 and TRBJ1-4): DVKVTQSSRYLVKRTGEKVFLECVQDMDHENMFWYRQDPGLGLRLIYFSYDVKMKEKGDIPEGYSVSREKKERFSLILESASTNQTSMYLCASGVQNYNEKLFFGSGTQLSVL.

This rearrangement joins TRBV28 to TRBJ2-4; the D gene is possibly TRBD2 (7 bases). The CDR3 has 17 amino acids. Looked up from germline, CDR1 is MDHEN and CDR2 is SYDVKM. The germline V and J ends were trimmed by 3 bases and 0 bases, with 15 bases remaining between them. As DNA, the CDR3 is TGTGCCAGCAGTTTTTCGGGCGGGGGCTTAGCCAAAAACATTCAGTACTTC. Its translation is CASSFSGGGLAKNIQYF.

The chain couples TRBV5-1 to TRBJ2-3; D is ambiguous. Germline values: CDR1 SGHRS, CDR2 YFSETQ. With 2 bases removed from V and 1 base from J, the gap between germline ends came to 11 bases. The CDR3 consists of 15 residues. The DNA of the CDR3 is TGCGCCAGCAGCTTCCCCAAATCGGGCACAGATACGCAGTATTTT. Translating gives CASSFPKSGTDTQYF.

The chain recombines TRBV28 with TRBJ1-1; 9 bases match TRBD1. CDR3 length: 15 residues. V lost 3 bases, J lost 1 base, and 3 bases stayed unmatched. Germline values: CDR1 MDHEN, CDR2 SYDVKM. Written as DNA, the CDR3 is TGTGCCAGCAGTTTCGGGGACAGGGCGAACACTGAAGCTTTCTTT. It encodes CASSFGDRANTEAFF.